This TCR beta chain emerged from a study of CD4+ T cells in melanoma. Findings and limits, study-wide: In melanoma, neoantigen-specific CD4+ T cells reportedly differed in differentiation state. A reported correlation linked neoantigen-specific CD4+ T cells to CD8+, macrophage and B cell function.

TCRdb's copy holds only in-frame clones and misses some; the assay was immunoSEQ multiplex PCR. The sample holds roughly 60,000 clones, 55% to 75% seen once. With respect to this clone: Its specificity is unknown.

The origin of this receptor is a human donor with melanoma. Source material: tumor tissue.

This chain's CDR3 is CASSQQEGQPQHF. CDR3 in DNA: TGTGCCAGCAGCCAGCAGGAGGGCCAGCCCCAGCATTTT. The chain carries TRBV7-9 and TRBJ1-5; D remains ambiguous. Germline values: CDR1 SEHNR, CDR2 FQNEAQ (reference sequence). The CDR3 loop spans 13 amino acids. Trimming took off 5 bases at V and 7 bases at J, with 12 bases between the two ends.